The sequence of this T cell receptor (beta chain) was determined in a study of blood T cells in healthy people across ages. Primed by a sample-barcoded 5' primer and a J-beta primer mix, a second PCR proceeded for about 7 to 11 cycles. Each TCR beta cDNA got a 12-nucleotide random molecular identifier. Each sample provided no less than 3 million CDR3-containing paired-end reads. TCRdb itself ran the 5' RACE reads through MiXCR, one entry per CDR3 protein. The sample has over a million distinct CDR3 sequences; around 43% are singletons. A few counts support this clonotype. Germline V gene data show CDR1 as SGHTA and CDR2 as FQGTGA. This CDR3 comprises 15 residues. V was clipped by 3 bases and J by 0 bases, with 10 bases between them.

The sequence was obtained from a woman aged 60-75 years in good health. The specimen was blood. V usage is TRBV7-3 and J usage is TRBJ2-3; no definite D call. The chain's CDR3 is CASSFTAASTDTQYF. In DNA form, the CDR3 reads TGTGCCAGCAGCTTCACGGCGGCTAGCACAGATACGCAGTATTTT.